The 30 T cell receptor beta chains given below trace back to one sample, sequenced in a study of vaccination effects on CD4 cells after COVID-19. Generated by immunoSEQ multiplex PCR, the TCRdb table keeps only in-frame clones and is missing some. The table has about 73,000 clones, around 79% seen once. Antigens for these TCRs are unknown. Antigen-specific CD4+ T cell clonotypes were called by their expansion after viral peptide-pool culture in ViraFEST. Following culture for 9 to 11 days, CD4+ T cells were isolated. All vaccine recipients tested negative for nucleocapsid antibodies and had never contracted SARS-CoV-2 infection. Sample: CD4+ T cells from PBMCs cultured with HCoV-NL63 spike peptides, taken before COVID-19 vaccination. The receptors stem from a human donor who received a COVID-19 vaccine.

The chain has TRBV6-5 and TRBJ1-1, with a possible D match to TRBD1 (5 bases). Trimming took off 0 bases at V and 1 base at J, with 12 bases between the two ends. Germline V lookup: CDR1 MNHEY, CDR2 SVGAGI. The CDR3 consists of 16 residues. DNA for the CDR3: TGTGCCAGCAGTTACTCGACGGGCAGGGAGAACACTGAAGCTTTCTTT. It yields the protein CASSYSTGRENTEAFF.

The chain joins TRBV7-8 to TRBJ2-4; D is unclear. V was clipped by 1 base and J by 10 bases, with 14 bases between them. The CDR3 is 14 amino acids. In germline, CDR1 is SGHVS, CDR2 FQNEAQ. CDR3 region: CASSLVETTMIQYF. For the CDR3, the DNA is TGTGCCAGCAGCTTAGTGGAGACCACGATGATTCAGTACTTC. Filled out from reference TRBV7-8 and TRBJ2-4, the complete variable domain reads GAGVSQSPRYKVAKRGQDVALRCDPISGHVSLFWYQQALGQGPEFLTYFQNEAQLDKSGLPSDRFFAERPEGSVSTLKIQRTQQEDSAVYLCASSLVETTMIQYFGAGTRLSVL.

V gene TRBV18 combines with J gene TRBJ2-7; tentatively, D is TRBD2 (5 bases). V was shortened by 1 base and J by 0 bases, with 7 bases between the two germline ends. The CDR3 extends over 14 amino acids. CDR1 KGHSH and CDR2 LQKENI come from the germline V gene. The CDR3 region has the DNA TGTGCCAGCTCACCACGAGGGAGCTCCTACGAGCAGTACGTC. Residues: CASSPRGSSYEQYV.

This clone was recorded a few times. The chain's CDR3 is CASSSGTLVLDTEAFF. The CDR3 nucleotides are TGCGCCAGCAGCTCCGGGACACTGGTGCTTGACACTGAAGCTTTCTTT. The chain carries TRBV5-1 and TRBJ1-1, with D possibly being TRBD1 (6 bases). Germline assignment: CDR1 SGHRS and CDR2 YFSETQ. V shed 3 bases and J shed 3 bases, with 18 bases lying between them. The CDR3 spans 16 residues.

The CDR3 bases are TGTGCCAGCAGTGAAGCGGGACAGACACGGGAGACCCAGTACTTC. Amino acids: CASSEAGQTRETQYF. This chain uses TRBV2 with TRBJ2-5; 7 nucleotides line up with TRBD1. From germline, CDR1 is SNHLY and CDR2 FYNNEI. This CDR3 has 15 amino acids. V was pared by 0 bases and J by 5 bases, with 6 bases of the junction left unmatched. The whole variable domain, remainder taken from reference TRBV2 and TRBJ2-5, is EPEVTQTPSHQVTQMGQEVILRCVPISNHLYFYWYRQILGQKVEFLVSFYNNEISEKSEIFDDQFSVERPDGSNFTLKIRSTKLEDSAMYFCASSEAGQTRETQYFGPGTRLLVL.

This clone has only one observation. The chain links TRBV7-2 to TRBJ2-1; 11 positions agree with TRBD2. V was pared by 1 base and J by 4 bases, with 9 bases of the junction left unmatched. The CDR3 length is 18 residues. The germline V gene has CDR1 SGHTA and CDR2 FQGNSA. The chain's CDR3 is CASSLGHLAGGHYNEQFF. DNA for the CDR3: TGTGCCAGCAGCTTAGGGCACTTAGCGGGGGGGCATTACAATGAGCAGTTCTTC.

The chain joins TRBV10-1 to TRBJ1-5, with a possible D match to TRBD1 (6 bases). Trimming left V 8 bases short and J 10 bases short, with 18 bases between. The CDR3 extends over 13 amino acids. CDR1 is WNHNN, CDR2 SYGVQD, per germline (reference sequence). The DNA for the CDR3 is TGCGCCAGCGGTAAGGGACATATAATCCCCCAGCATTTT. Translating gives CASGKGHIIPQHF.

The genes are TRBV18 and TRBJ2-2; D is uncertain. The CDR3 length is 14 residues. CDR1 and CDR2 from the germline V gene are KGHSH and LQKENI. The V gene lost 1 base and the J gene lost 2 bases, with 5 bases spanning the gap. The CDR3 nucleotides are TGTGCCAGCTCACCACAGGGTAACACCGGGGAGCTGTTTTTT. Its translation: CASSPQGNTGELFF. Supplemented by reference TRBV18 and TRBJ2-2, the full variable domain reads NAGVMQNPRHLVRRRGQEARLRCSPMKGHSHVYWYRQLPEEGLKFMVYLQKENIIDESGMPKERFSAEFPKEGPSILRIQQVVRGDSAAYFCASSPQGNTGELFFGEGSRLTVL.

The chain combines TRBV7-9 with TRBJ2-2; TRBD1 matches at 9 bases. Trimming removed 8 bases from V and 2 bases from J; junction bases left unmatched: 3. The CDR3 is 14 residues long. Germline CDR1 and CDR2: SEHNR and FQNEAQ (reference sequence). The CDR3 bases are TGTGCCAGCGGGACAGGGCCCAACACCGGGGAGCTGTTTTTT. Encoded protein: CASGTGPNTGELFF.

This clone has more than one count but fewer than ten. The V call is TRBV18, the J call TRBJ1-5; the D gene is possibly TRBD1 (5 bases). The germline V and J ends were trimmed by 0 bases and 5 bases, with 11 bases remaining between them. Germline V lookup: CDR1 KGHSH, CDR2 LQKENI. CDR3 length equals 15 residues. The CDR3 DNA reads TGTGCCAGCTCACCACCGGGGGGGGTGGATCAGCCCCAGCATTTT. Its translation is CASSPPGGVDQPQHF.

This sequence joins TRBV7-8 and TRBJ1-2, with 9 bases identical to TRBD1. After removal of 5 bases from V and 4 bases from J, the junction contained 8 bases not matched to a gene. This CDR3 contains 15 residues. The germline V gene encodes CDR1 SGHVS and CDR2 FQNEAQ. Here the CDR3 reads CASSPGQGRSYGYTF. The CDR3 coding sequence is TGTGCCAGCAGCCCGGGACAGGGACGGAGCTATGGCTACACCTTC.

The chain employs TRBV7-2 and TRBJ2-2; 8 nucleotides align to TRBD1. This CDR3 region has 14 residues. The germline gives CDR1 SGHTA, CDR2 FQGNSA. V was pared by 5 bases and J by 6 bases, with 5 bases of the junction left unmatched. DNA for the CDR3: TGTGCCAGCAGCCGGACAGGGTGGGCCGGGGAGCTGTTTTTT. As protein: CASSRTGWAGELFF.

This clone was recorded only once. The chain couples TRBV6-4 to TRBJ1-1; no reliable D call. The germline V gene encodes CDR1 MRHNA and CDR2 SNTAGT. With 0 bases removed from V and 10 bases from J, the gap between germline ends came to 12 bases. CDR3 length: 13 residues. DNA for the CDR3: TGTGCCAGCAGTGACTCACAGTCTATCGCAGCTTTCTTT. The encoded protein is CASSDSQSIAAFF.

This clone appeared a few times. This chain joins TRBV6-2 or TRBV6-3 and TRBJ1-5; the match to TRBD1 covers 11 bases. The CDR3 extends over 16 amino acids. V was pared by 4 bases and J by 3 bases, with 5 bases of the junction left unmatched. CDR1 MNHEY and CDR2 SVGEGT come from the germline V gene. The CDR3 sequence: CASSSRDRGNNQPQHF. DNA for the CDR3: TGTGCCAGCAGTTCCCGGGACAGGGGGAACAATCAGCCCCAGCATTTT.

The chain links TRBV4-1 to TRBJ2-1, with D possibly TRBD1 on 6 matching bases. Germline CDR1 and CDR2: MGHRA and YSYEKL. Trimming stripped 2 bases from V and 6 bases from J, with 11 bases between. CDR3 length: 14 amino acids. CDR3 in amino acids: CASSQYRDINEQFF. Here the CDR3 DNA reads TGCGCCAGCAGCCAATACCGGGACATCAATGAGCAGTTCTTC.

The V call is TRBV6-5, the J call TRBJ1-2; no reliable D call. The germline CDR1 and CDR2 sequences are MNHEY and SVGAGI. Trimming took 0 bases from V and 0 from J, leaving 8 bases between them. This CDR3 has 15 residues. CDR3 loop: CASSYSDGANYGYTF. Written as DNA, the CDR3 is TGTGCCAGCAGTTACTCGGATGGGGCTAACTATGGCTACACCTTC.

This clone was counted a single time. The CDR3 spells CASSYLGTGRTGELFF. As DNA, the CDR3 is TGTGCCAGCAGTTATCTGGGGACAGGGAGAACCGGGGAGCTGTTTTTT. The rearrangement links TRBV6-2 or TRBV6-3 to TRBJ2-2; 9 nucleotides align to TRBD1. Germline assignment: CDR1 MNHEY and CDR2 SVGEGT. After removal of 3 bases from V and 5 bases from J, the junction contained 7 bases not matched to a gene. The CDR3 runs 16 residues.

J is TRBJ1-1 and V is TRBV3-1 (or the pseudogene TRBV3-2), with 9 bases lining up with TRBD1. Losses at the gene ends were 5 bases for V and 3 bases for J; bases not matched to a gene: 7. The germline gives CDR1 LGHDT, CDR2 YNNKEL (reference sequence). CDR3 size: 15 residues. The CDR3 nucleotides read TGTGCCAGCAGCGGACGGACAGGGGCGGACACTGAAGCTTTCTTT. As protein: CASSGRTGADTEAFF.

The rearrangement links TRBV9 to TRBJ1-1; 12 positions match TRBD1. In germline, CDR1 is SGDLS, CDR2 YYNGEE. The CDR3 has 15 residues. After removal of 3 bases from V and 7 bases from J, the junction contained 7 bases not matched to a gene. The CDR3 region is CASSARDRGLGEAFF. In DNA, the CDR3 is TGTGCCAGCAGCGCGCGGGACAGGGGGCTTGGTGAAGCTTTCTTT.

This chain joins TRBV2 and TRBJ2-5, with TRBD2 matching 7 bases. The trim removed 6 bases at V and 5 bases at J, leaving 9 bases unmatched. The CDR3 is 14 residues long. The V gene's germline CDR1 is SNHLY and CDR2 FYNNEI. The CDR3 spells CASRDRGGGETQYF. DNA of the CDR3: TGTGCCAGCAGGGACCGCGGGGGAGGGGAGACCCAGTACTTC.

V gene TRBV29-1 combines with J gene TRBJ1-4; weak D call: TRBD1 (5 bases). There are 14 residues in the CDR3. V lost 1 base to trimming and J lost 8 bases, with 14 bases between them. The germline gives CDR1 SQVTM, CDR2 ANQGSEA. CDR3 loop: CSVEGYDRGEKLFF. CDR3 DNA sequence: TGCAGCGTTGAAGGCTACGACAGAGGGGAAAAACTGTTTTTT. The variable domain in full, with the rest retrieved from reference TRBV29-1 and TRBJ1-4, is SAVISQKPSRDICQRGTSLTIQCQVDSQVTMMFWYRQQPGQSLTLIATANQGSEATYESGFVIDKFPISRPNLTFSTLTVSNMSPEDSSIYLCSVEGYDRGEKLFFGSGTQLSVL.

As concerns this clone: Different DNA sequences within this sample yield the same CDR3. V usage is TRBV7-9 and J usage is TRBJ1-1, with a weak D call TRBD1 (5 bases). CDR1 SEHNR and CDR2 FQNEAQ come from the germline V gene (reference sequence). Trimming shortened V by 5 bases and J by 4 bases, and 11 bases separated the two germline ends. This CDR3 region has 13 residues. CDR3 protein: CASSLGGGTEAFF. CDR3 coding DNA: TGTGCCAGCAGCCTCGGGGGAGGCACTGAAGCTTTCTTT.

The V and J genes are TRBV6-1 and TRBJ2-5; D is undetermined. CDR1 and CDR2 from the germline V gene are MNHNS and SASEGT. V lost 0 bases and J lost 3, with 5 bases in between. The CDR3 length is 13 residues. This chain's CDR3 is CASSEAEEETQYF. Here the CDR3 DNA reads TGTGCCAGCAGTGAAGCCGAAGAAGAGACCCAGTACTTC.

The chain couples TRBV28 to TRBJ1-2, with TRBD1 matching over 12 bases. In germline, CDR1 is MDHEN, CDR2 SYDVKM. The V and J ends lost 7 bases and 4 bases, in that order; junction bases with no gene match: 13. This CDR3 region has 17 residues. The CDR3 reads CASTLGGQGAGPYGYTF. CDR3 coding DNA: TGTGCCAGCACACTAGGGGGACAGGGGGCAGGACCCTATGGCTACACCTTC.

This clone appeared a few times. The chain joins TRBV19 to TRBJ1-1, with D tentatively TRBD1 (5 bases). This CDR3 is 11 amino acids long. From germline, CDR1 is LNHDA and CDR2 SQIVND (reference sequence). The ends were cut back, 4 bases at V and 7 bases at J, with 7 bases in the middle. DNA of the CDR3: TGTGCCAGTAGTACCGGACATGAAGCTTTCTTT. Its protein product is CASSTGHEAFF.

The chain is built from TRBV27 and TRBJ2-3; 7 bases fit TRBD1. J gave up 8 bases and V 2 bases, and 10 bases lay outside the gene matches. Germline V gene lookup returns CDR1 MNHEY and CDR2 SMNVEV (reference sequence). The CDR3 length is 15 residues. The CDR3 here is CASSLKGTARGTQYF. CDR3 DNA: TGTGCCAGCAGTTTAAAGGGGACAGCTAGGGGTACGCAGTATTTT.

The chain is built from TRBV7-3 and TRBJ2-3, with TRBD2 matching over 10 bases. Germline V lookup: CDR1 SGHTA, CDR2 FQGTGA. Germline trimming cut 6 bases from V and 5 bases from J; bases unmatched to any gene: 8. CDR3 length equals 15 residues. CDR3 in DNA: TGTGCCAGCAGACTCAGCGGGGGGGCCGGAGATACGCAGTATTTT. It yields the protein CASRLSGGAGDTQYF. The variable domain in full, completed from reference TRBV7-3 and TRBJ2-3, reads GAGVSQTPSNKVTEKGKYVELRCDPISGHTALYWYRQSLGQGPEFLIYFQGTGAADDSGLPNDRFFAVRPEGSVSTLKIQRTERGDSAVYLCASRLSGGAGDTQYFGPGTRLTVL.

The chain is built from TRBV7-9 and TRBJ1-2; TRBD1 might be the D (5 bases). Germline V CDR1 and CDR2: SEHNR, FQNEAQ (reference sequence). Trimming pared 4 bases from V and 4 bases from J, leaving 10 bases between. There are 13 residues in the CDR3. In DNA, the CDR3 is TGTGCCAGCAGCTCTCGGGACGGCTATGGCTACACCTTC. This codes for CASSSRDGYGYTF.

V is TRBV28 and J is TRBJ2-7; possibly TRBD2 for D (5 bases). Germline V gene lookup returns CDR1 MDHEN and CDR2 SYDVKM. The V and J ends lost 6 bases and 2 bases respectively, with 11 bases between them. The CDR3 extends over 13 amino acids. The CDR3 reads CASRGGLPYEQYV. DNA of the CDR3: TGTGCCAGCAGGGGCGGGCTCCCCTACGAGCAGTACGTC.

This clone was seen just once. The J gene is TRBJ1-5, the V gene TRBV5-1, with 8 nucleotides matching TRBD1. CDR1 and CDR2 (germline): SGHRS, YFSETQ. The CDR3 extends over 15 amino acids. The V segment lost 4 bases and the J segment 7 bases; nucleotides outside the gene matches: 10. The CDR3 nucleotides are TGCGCCAGCAGCCAAGGAACAGGGGGGAGCCAGCCCCAGCATTTT. This gives the protein CASSQGTGGSQPQHF.